The 5 T cell receptor beta chains in this list originate from one sample, sequenced in a study of shared clonotypes between healthy human individuals. Profiling relied on immunoSEQ multiplex PCR, and the TCRdb table lists in-frame clones only, not all of them. The sample holds about 580,000 clones, roughly 98% seen once. As defined, naive CD8 cells were CD45RO-negative and positively selected for CCR7, with terminally differentiated effector memory CD45RA+ cells excluded. Sequencing used naive CD8+ T cells sorted from blood. The source of these receptors is a man aged 25 to 45 in good health.

This chain links TRBV27 with TRBJ2-3, with 9 bases that match TRBD2. V trimming: 5 bases; J trimming: 0 bases; junction bases outside the gene matches: 6. Germline V lookup: CDR1 MNHEY, CDR2 SMNVEV (reference sequence). The CDR3 has 16 residues. CDR3 nucleotides: TGTGCCAGCAGTCCCTATAGCGGGAGTAGCACAGATACGCAGTATTTT. Its translation is CASSPYSGSSTDTQYF.

J is TRBJ2-2 and V is TRBV25-1; D is undetermined. Germline V gene sequence: CDR1 MGHDK, CDR2 SYGVNS. Trimming shortened V by 5 bases and J by 0 bases, and 10 bases separated the two germline ends. The CDR3 sequence is 15 residues long. CDR3 sequence reads: CASSPGYANTGELFF. The CDR3, as DNA: TGTGCCAGCAGTCCCGGATACGCGAACACCGGGGAGCTGTTTTTT.

The V call is TRBV6-1, the J call TRBJ2-7, with D unresolved. The V end lost 2 bases, the J end lost 3 bases, and 11 bases lay between the germline ends. Germline-derived CDR1 and CDR2 are MNHNS and SASEGT. The CDR3 extends over 14 amino acids. Written as DNA, the CDR3 is TGTGCCAGCAGTGAACTGGGAAACAGCTACGAGCAGTACTTC. It is translated as CASSELGNSYEQYF.

The chain links TRBV2 to TRBJ2-3; TRBD2 aligns across 9 bases. The length of the CDR3 is 15 residues. V lost 8 bases and J lost 6; bases outside the gene matches: 12. CDR1 SNHLY and CDR2 FYNNEI come from the germline V gene. The CDR3 protein is CASGVVAGAPDTQYF. CDR3 DNA sequence: TGTGCCAGCGGAGTAGTAGCGGGAGCTCCGGATACGCAGTATTTT.

Notes on this clone: Different DNA sequences within this sample yield the same CDR3. V is TRBV11-2 and J is TRBJ2-7; D remains ambiguous. This CDR3 has 11 residues. V gave up 5 bases and J gave up 7 bases, with 9 bases separating them. CDR1 and CDR2 (germline): SGHAT, FQNNGV. CDR3 residues: CASSLLGEQYF. The CDR3 DNA sequence: TGTGCCAGCAGCCTCCTCGGGGAGCAGTACTTC. Combining the CDR3 with reference TRBV11-2 and TRBJ2-7 gives the whole variable domain EAGVAQSPRYKIIEKRQSVAFWCNPISGHATLYWYQQILGQGPKLLIQFQNNGVVDDSQLPKDRFSAERLKGVDSTLKIQPAKLEDSAVYLCASSLLGEQYFGPGTRLTVT.